This T cell receptor beta chain was captured by sequencing in a study of blood T cell repertoires in COVID-19. This clone was detected once. Sequenced by immunoSEQ multiplex PCR; TCRdb stores in-frame clones only, minus some. Among roughly 190,000 clones, about 88% were seen once, and the ten largest hold around 7%. The CDR3 has 16 amino acids. V was pared by 2 bases and J by 3 bases, with 8 bases of the junction left unmatched. Germline V CDR1 and CDR2: GTSNPN, SVGIG (reference sequence). V and J are TRBV30 and TRBJ1-5; TRBD1 matches 9 bases. Sequencing was done on a sample of peripheral blood. This clonotype was obtained from a woman older than 75 in a cohort sampled during active or convalescent COVID-19. CDR3 sequence: CAWSSPGQGNNQPQHF. Written as DNA, the CDR3 is TGTGCCTGGAGTTCTCCGGGACAGGGCAACAATCAGCCCCAGCATTTT.